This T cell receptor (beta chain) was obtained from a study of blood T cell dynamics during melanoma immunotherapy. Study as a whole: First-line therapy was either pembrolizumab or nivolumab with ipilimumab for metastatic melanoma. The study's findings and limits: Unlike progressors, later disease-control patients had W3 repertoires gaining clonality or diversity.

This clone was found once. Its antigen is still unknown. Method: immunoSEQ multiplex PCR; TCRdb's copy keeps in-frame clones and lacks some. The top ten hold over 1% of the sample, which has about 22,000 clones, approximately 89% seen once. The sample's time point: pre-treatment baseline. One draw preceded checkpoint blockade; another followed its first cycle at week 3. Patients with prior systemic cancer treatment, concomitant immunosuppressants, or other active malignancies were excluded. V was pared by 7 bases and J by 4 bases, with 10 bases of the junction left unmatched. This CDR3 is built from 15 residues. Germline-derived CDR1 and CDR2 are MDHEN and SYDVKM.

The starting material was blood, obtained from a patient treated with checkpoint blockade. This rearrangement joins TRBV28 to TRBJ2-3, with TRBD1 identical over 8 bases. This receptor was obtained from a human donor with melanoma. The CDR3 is CASTEPRGLSDTQYF. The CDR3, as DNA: TGTGCCAGCACTGAACCCAGGGGGCTCTCAGATACGCAGTATTTT.